The sequence of this TCR beta chain was determined in a study of siplizumab effects on memory and regulatory T cells. From germline, CDR1 is PRHDT and CDR2 FYEKMQ (reference sequence). The V end was cut by 1 base, the J end by 3 bases, with 6 bases between. This CDR3 has 13 amino acids. Clones were read by immunoSEQ multiplex PCR, and TCRdb kept only the in-frame ones, dropping some. Here the sample spans tens of thousands of clones, more than 80% being singletons. This clone was seen just once. The origin of this receptor is a human donor in good health. This chain joins TRBV13 and TRBJ1-1; D call uncertain. Sequenced: CD8+ T cells sorted from blood. In DNA, the CDR3 is TGTGCCAGCAGCTTAGAATACCACACTGAAGCTTTCTTT. This codes for CASSLEYHTEAFF.